The 13 T cell receptor beta chains below all came from one sample that was sequenced in a study of T-cell memory formation after mild COVID-19. TCRdb independently ran MiXCR on the 5' RACE reads; one entry per CDR3 protein. Among about 390,000 distinct CDR3 sequences listed, about 17% were seen once. Sequencing input: PBMCs or a T cell subset sorted from them (not recorded which). All receptors come from a man younger than 35 who had mild COVID-19 (a few samples of this study predate the infection). Cell type and time point are not known.

This clonotype was detected ten times or more. The chain recombines TRBV7-2 with TRBJ2-4, with TRBD1 as a possible D gene (6 bases). V lost 7 bases, J lost 7 bases, and 11 bases lay in between. There are 12 residues in the CDR3. The germline V gene has CDR1 SGHTA and CDR2 FQGNSA. In DNA form, the CDR3 reads TGTGCCAGCACCTCCACAGGGAACATTCAGTACTTC. This translates into CASTSTGNIQYF.

This chain uses TRBV9 with TRBJ1-6; no definite D call. CDR1 and CDR2 (germline): SGDLS, YYNGEE. The CDR3 runs 14 residues. With 4 bases removed from V and 7 bases from J, the gap between germline ends came to 12 bases. The CDR3 DNA reads as TGTGCCAGCAGCTCTGGAAGAGGGAATTCACCCCTCCACTTT. Its translation: CASSSGRGNSPLHF. Full variable domain (outside the CDR3, taken from reference TRBV9 and TRBJ1-6): DSGVTQTPKHLITATGQRVTLRCSPRSGDLSVYWYQQSLDQGLQFLIQYYNGEERAKGNILERFSAQQFPDLHSELNLSSLELGDSALYFCASSSGRGNSPLHFGNGTRLTVT.

The sample holds a few counts of this clonotype. The genes are TRBV4-1 and TRBJ2-5, with 9 positions matching TRBD1. This CDR3 is 18 amino acids long. The junction had 14 bases not matched to a gene; V was cut back by 1 base and J by 5 bases. Germline values: CDR1 MGHRA, CDR2 YSYEKL. The CDR3 DNA sequence: TGCGCCAGCAGCCAAGTCCCCGGCGGGACAGGGCGCGAGGAGACCCAGTACTTC. Translated, it gives CASSQVPGGTGREETQYF.

The chain links TRBV2 to TRBJ2-2; D not resolved. Germline CDR1 is SNHLY and CDR2 is FYNNEI. Trimming took 6 bases from V and 3 from J, leaving 5 bases between them. The CDR3 consists of 12 residues. The DNA of the CDR3 is TGTGCCAGCAGGCCAGACACCGGGGAGCTGTTTTTT. This codes for CASRPDTGELFF.

This clonotype has ten or more counts. The CDR3 DNA sequence: TGCGCCAGCAGCAGAGGGACAGGGGGCACTGAAGCTTTCTTT. Its translation is CASSRGTGGTEAFF. The V gene is TRBV5-1, the J gene TRBJ1-1; 11 nucleotides line up with TRBD1. The CDR3 has 14 residues. Germline CDR1 SGHRS, CDR2 YFSETQ. The junction had 3 bases not matched to a gene; V was cut back by 4 bases and J by 4 bases.

J is TRBJ2-3 and V is TRBV28, with D possibly being TRBD1 or TRBD2 (5 bases each). V gave up 4 bases and J gave up 1 base, with 12 bases separating them. This CDR3 has 15 amino acids. Germline CDR1 and CDR2: MDHEN and SYDVKM. CDR3 in DNA: TGTGCCAGCAGTTCCCTCGGGACGGGCACAGATACGCAGTATTTT. This sequence encodes CASSSLGTGTDTQYF.

This clonotype has more than one count but fewer than ten. CDR3 sequence: CASSQDGASIWQYF. CDR3 bases: TGCGCCAGCAGCCAAGATGGGGCATCCATATGGCAGTACTTC. V usage is TRBV4-3 and J usage is TRBJ2-7; a weak D match, TRBD1 (5 bases). Trimming took 0 bases from V and 9 from J, leaving 15 bases between them. The V gene's germline CDR1 is LGHNA and CDR2 YSLEER. CDR3 size: 14 residues.

The chain couples TRBV6-6 to TRBJ2-5; D call uncertain. The CDR3 runs 13 residues. The germline V and J ends were trimmed by 5 bases and 5 bases, with 12 bases remaining between them. Germline CDR1 is MNHNY and CDR2 is SVGAGI (reference sequence). CDR3 protein: CASSPVSFETQYF. The CDR3 bases are TGTGCCAGCAGTCCCGTCAGTTTTGAGACCCAGTACTTC.

The chain uses TRBV28 and TRBJ2-7; a weak D match, TRBD2 (5 bases). The CDR3 is 13 residues long. Germline CDR1 is MDHEN and CDR2 is SYDVKM. With 5 bases removed from V and 5 bases from J, the gap between germline ends came to 13 bases. This CDR3 reads CASSPPRAHEQYV. In DNA, the CDR3 is TGTGCCAGCAGTCCCCCGAGGGCTCACGAGCAGTACGTC.

The table lists this clonotype with a few counts. The chain carries TRBV4-3 and TRBJ2-5; D perhaps matches TRBD1 (7 bases). This CDR3 spans 15 amino acids. The germline V gene has CDR1 LGHNA and CDR2 YSLEER. The V end was cut by 1 base, the J end by 3 bases, with 12 bases between. The CDR3: CASSQVRGDEETQYF. The CDR3 region has the DNA TGCGCCAGCAGCCAAGTCAGGGGGGACGAAGAGACCCAGTACTTC.

This clonotype was recorded many times. The chain is built from TRBV5-1 and TRBJ2-1; 9 bases match TRBD1. Germline-derived CDR1 and CDR2 are SGHRS and YFSETQ. CDR3 size: 14 residues. V shed 3 bases, J shed 6 bases, and the junction held 4 bases outside the gene matches. The CDR3 loop reads CASSWKDRGNEQFF. In nucleotides, the CDR3 is TGCGCCAGCAGCTGGAAGGACAGGGGCAATGAGCAGTTCTTC. The full variable domain, in which reference TRBV5-1 and TRBJ2-1 provide the parts outside the CDR3, is KAGVTQTPRYLIKTRGQQVTLSCSPISGHRSVSWYQQTPGQGLQFLFEYFSETQRNKGNFPGRFSGRQFSNSRSEMNVSTLELGDSALYLCASSWKDRGNEQFFGPGTRLTVL.

The chain combines TRBV11-2 with TRBJ2-5, with D perhaps given as TRBD1 or TRBD2 (5 bases each). Germline-derived CDR1 and CDR2 are SGHAT and FQNNGV. The CDR3 loop spans 14 amino acids. The ends were cut back, 5 bases at V and 1 base at J, with 11 bases in the middle. CDR3 bases: TGTGCCAGCAGCCGGGGACCGATCCAAGAGACCCAGTACTTC. Protein product: CASSRGPIQETQYF. Drawing the rest from reference TRBV11-2 and TRBJ2-5, the complete variable domain is EAGVAQSPRYKIIEKRQSVAFWCNPISGHATLYWYQQILGQGPKLLIQFQNNGVVDDSQLPKDRFSAERLKGVDSTLKIQPAKLEDSAVYLCASSRGPIQETQYFGPGTRLLVL.

The rearrangement links TRBV5-4 to TRBJ2-3; a weak D match, TRBD1 (6 bases). The CDR3 has 15 residues. Germline CDR1 and CDR2: SGHNT and YYREEE (reference sequence). The V end lost 4 bases, the J end lost 6 bases, and 18 bases lay between the germline ends. The CDR3 nucleotides read TGTGCCAGCAGCGGGGGTCGTGGGGGCCTGGATACGCAGTATTTT. Its protein product is CASSGGRGGLDTQYF.